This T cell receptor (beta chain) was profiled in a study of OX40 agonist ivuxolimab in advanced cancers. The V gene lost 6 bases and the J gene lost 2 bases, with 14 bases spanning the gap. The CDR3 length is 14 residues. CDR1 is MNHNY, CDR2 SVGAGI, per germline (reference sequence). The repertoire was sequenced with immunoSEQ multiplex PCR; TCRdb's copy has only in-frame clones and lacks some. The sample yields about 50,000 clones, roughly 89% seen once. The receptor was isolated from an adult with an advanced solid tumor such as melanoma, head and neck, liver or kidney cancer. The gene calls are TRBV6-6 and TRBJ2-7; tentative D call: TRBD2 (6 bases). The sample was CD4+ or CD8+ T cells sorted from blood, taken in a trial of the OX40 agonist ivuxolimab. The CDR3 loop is CASRVRGKTYEQYF. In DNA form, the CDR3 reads TGTGCCAGCAGGGTCCGCGGGAAAACCTACGAGCAGTACTTC.